Below are 17 T cell receptor beta chains sequenced from a single sample in a study of blood T cell repertoires in COVID-19. The repertoire was sequenced with immunoSEQ multiplex PCR; TCRdb's copy has only in-frame clones and lacks some. The table lists around 250,000 clones, roughly 89% of them singletons, with 3.5% to 5.5% in the top ten. The sample comprised peripheral blood. The receptors stem from a woman aged 40 to 50 who had recovered from COVID-19.

This sequence joins TRBV11-2 and TRBJ2-3; D not resolved. The CDR3 is 13 amino acids. CDR1 SGHAT and CDR2 FQNNGV come from the germline V gene. Trimming pared 3 bases from V and 3 bases from J, leaving 7 bases between. The CDR3 region is CASSFLRTDTQYF. The CDR3 coding sequence is TGTGCCAGCAGCTTTTTACGGACAGATACGCAGTATTTT.

This clone was picked up many times. CDR3 loop: CASKSLETGQNQPQHF. Here the CDR3 DNA reads TGTGCCAGCAAAAGTTTGGAGACAGGGCAGAATCAGCCCCAGCATTTT. The chain carries TRBV28 and TRBJ1-5; 7 bases align to TRBD1. Trimming cost V 7 bases and J 4 bases; bases outside gene matches: 13. The CDR3 contains 16 residues. Germline CDR1 and CDR2: MDHEN and SYDVKM.

The chain links TRBV19 to TRBJ2-3; D is possibly TRBD1 (6 bases). The CDR3 contains 15 residues. V was trimmed by 5 bases and J by 2 bases, leaving 14 bases between them. Germline CDR1 and CDR2: LNHDA and SQIVND (reference sequence). This CDR3 is CASSLLRGYTDTQYF. CDR3 nucleotides: TGTGCCAGTAGTCTCCTCAGGGGATACACAGATACGCAGTATTTT.

The CDR3 reads CASSAGQGAGGYTF. The CDR3 DNA reads TGTGCCAGCTCAGCCGGACAGGGGGCTGGCGGCTACACCTTC. The chain has TRBV18 and TRBJ1-2; TRBD1 aligns across 11 bases. CDR3 size: 14 residues. Germline lookup yields CDR1 KGHSH and CDR2 LQKENI. V shed 5 bases and J 8 bases; nucleotides not matched to a gene: 7.

The V and J genes are TRBV23-1 and TRBJ1-2; D is possibly TRBD1 (5 bases). TRBV23-1 is treated as an ORF (open reading frame) with a function not yet certain. The CDR3 length is 12 residues. With 5 bases removed from V and 8 bases from J, the gap between germline ends came to 12 bases. CDR3 DNA: TGCGCCAGCAGTGACAGCTCTGGGGGCTACACCTTC. It specifies CASSDSSGGYTF.

The gene calls are TRBV4-1 and TRBJ2-2, with a tentative D call TRBD1 (5 bases). The germline V gene has CDR1 MGHRA and CDR2 YSYEKL. The V end lost 5 bases, the J end lost 7 bases, and 11 bases lay between the germline ends. The CDR3 sequence is 13 residues long. The DNA of the CDR3 is TGCGCCAGCAGCGACCTAGGGGTCGGGGAGCTGTTTTTT. Amino acid sequence: CASSDLGVGELFF.

J is TRBJ2-4 and V is TRBV28; 11 bases are a match to TRBD2. From germline, CDR1 is MDHEN and CDR2 SYDVKM. Unmatched junction bases numbered 11, after V lost 8 bases and J lost 8 bases. The CDR3 has 15 amino acids. The CDR3 spells CASRLDTGLADIQYF. CDR3 bases: TGTGCCAGCCGATTGGACACGGGACTAGCGGACATTCAGTACTTC.

J is TRBJ2-1 and V is TRBV15, with 11 nucleotides matching TRBD2. The CDR3 extends over 15 amino acids. The germline gives CDR1 LNHNV, CDR2 YYDKDF (reference sequence). The ends lost 0 bases at V and 9 bases at J; junction bases unmatched: 4. DNA for the CDR3: TGTGCCACCAGCAGAGAAAGACTAGCGGGATCTGAGCAGTTCTTC. It specifies CATSRERLAGSEQFF.

This chain uses TRBV18 with TRBJ2-6, with D perhaps TRBD2 (5 bases). V was clipped by 3 bases and J by 3 bases, with 15 bases between them. This CDR3 spans 17 amino acids. Germline values: CDR1 KGHSH, CDR2 LQKENI. CDR3 region: CASSPGVGLSGANVLTF. The DNA for the CDR3 is TGTGCCAGCTCACCCGGGGTAGGGTTGAGTGGGGCCAACGTCCTGACTTTC.

In nucleotides, the CDR3 is TGTGCCACCATTGACAACTCTAACTATGGCTACACCTTC. This gives the protein CATIDNSNYGYTF. The rearrangement uses TRBV12-3 or TRBV12-4 and TRBJ1-2; D not resolved. Trimming removed 10 bases from V and 0 bases from J, with 12 bases in between. The CDR3 consists of 13 residues.

The J gene is TRBJ2-5, the V gene TRBV6-2 or TRBV6-3; D is ambiguous. Looked up from germline, CDR1 is MNHEY and CDR2 is SVGEGT. Trimming left V 5 bases short and J 5 bases short, with 6 bases between. The CDR3 has 11 residues. CDR3 sequence reads: CASSVEETQYF. DNA of the CDR3: TGTGCCAGCAGTGTTGAGGAGACCCAGTACTTC.

The genes are TRBV4-3 and TRBJ2-3, with 7 bases aligning to TRBD2. CDR1 and CDR2 from the germline V gene are LGHNA and YSLEER. The CDR3 is 16 amino acids. V shed 3 bases, J shed 0 bases, and the junction held 6 bases outside the gene matches. The CDR3 sequence: CASSHSSGTSTDTQYF. The CDR3 coding sequence is TGCGCCAGCAGCCACTCTAGCGGAACTAGCACAGATACGCAGTATTTT.

V gene TRBV30 combines with J gene TRBJ2-7, with 9 bases matching TRBD1. This CDR3 has 14 residues. Germline CDR1 is GTSNPN and CDR2 is SVGIG (reference sequence). The junction had 6 bases not matched to a gene; V was cut back by 5 bases and J by 1 base. CDR3 residues: CAWGQGSPSYEQYF. In DNA, the CDR3 is TGTGCCTGGGGACAGGGGTCCCCTTCCTACGAGCAGTACTTC.

The chain carries TRBV14 and TRBJ2-3, with 9 bases matching TRBD1. The germline gives CDR1 SGHDN, CDR2 FVKESK. V dropped 3 bases and J dropped 4; count of bases not matched to a gene: 8. CDR3 length: 16 amino acids. The DNA of the CDR3 is TGTGCCAGCAGCCAGTTGGGACAGGGTTACCCAGATACGCAGTATTTT. It encodes CASSQLGQGYPDTQYF.

This chain connects TRBV6-5 to TRBJ2-2, with TRBD1 identical over 8 bases. The CDR3 loop spans 13 amino acids. V was clipped by 8 bases and J by 6 bases; unmatched bases: 5. Germline CDR1 and CDR2: MNHEY and SVGAGI. Written as DNA, the CDR3 is TGTGCCAGCTATAGGACAGGGTCCGGGGAGCTGTTTTTT. It encodes CASYRTGSGELFF.

V gene TRBV12-3 or TRBV12-4 combines with J gene TRBJ1-1; tentative D call: TRBD1 (5 bases). CDR3 length equals 12 residues. Between the trimmed V and J ends, which lost 6 bases and 1 base, there was a span of 6 bases. CDR3 residues: CASRQENTEAFF. The CDR3 coding sequence is TGTGCCAGCAGACAGGAGAACACTGAAGCTTTCTTT.

The chain has TRBV5-1 and TRBJ2-2, with D unresolved. The CDR3 runs to 15 residues. CDR1 is SGHRS and CDR2 is YFSETQ in the germline V gene. The V end was cut by 1 base, the J end by 3 bases, with 10 bases between. The DNA for the CDR3 is TGCGCCAGCAGCTTGAGTTCCACTTACACCGGGGAGCTGTTTTTT. Protein sequence: CASSLSSTYTGELFF.